These 30 T cell receptor beta chains were sequenced from one sample in a study of shared clonotypes between healthy human individuals. Only in-frame clones appear in the TCRdb table, and some are missing; sequencing was by immunoSEQ multiplex PCR. The table shows about 2.1 million clones, with over 85% occurring only once. Naive CD8 isolation took CD45RO-negative cells positively selected for CCR7 and excluded terminally differentiated effector memory CD45RA+ cells. Sequenced sample: naive CD8+ T cells from PBMCs. The receptor set was obtained from a man younger than 35 in good health. Some clones in this sample may be carry-over from other donors' samples.

The chain has TRBV27 and TRBJ2-7, with D tentatively TRBD1 or TRBD2 (5 bases each). V was pared by 5 bases and J by 2 bases, with 16 bases between. CDR3 length equals 15 residues. The germline V gene encodes CDR1 MNHEY and CDR2 SMNVEV (reference sequence). The CDR3: CASSPNSGAPYEQYF. The CDR3, as DNA: TGTGCCAGCAGTCCCAATTCCGGGGCGCCCTACGAGCAGTACTTC.

The chain carries TRBV2 and TRBJ1-2; 9 bases map to TRBD1. V shed 6 bases, J shed 3 bases, and the junction held 11 bases outside the gene matches. Germline CDR1 is SNHLY and CDR2 is FYNNEI. The CDR3 totals 16 residues. CDR3 coding DNA: TGTGCCAGCAGGCAGACAGGGGGAGGGGTTTACTATGGCTACACCTTC. It translates to CASRQTGGGVYYGYTF.

The chain employs TRBV2 and TRBJ1-1, with TRBD1 as a possible D gene (6 bases). Between the trimmed V and J ends, which lost 6 bases and 2 bases, there was a span of 16 bases. The CDR3 contains 15 residues. CDR1 and CDR2 from the germline V gene are SNHLY and FYNNEI. The CDR3, as DNA: TGTGCCAGCAGGACGACAGGCTACACTAACACTGAAGCTTTCTTT. Translation gives CASRTTGYTNTEAFF.

This chain connects TRBV5-6 to TRBJ2-2; 8 positions agree with TRBD1. Looked up from germline, CDR1 is SGHDT and CDR2 is YYEEEE. With V trimmed by 4 bases and J by 1 base, 6 bases remained unmatched. The CDR3 covers 16 residues. The CDR3 nucleotides are TGTGCCAGCAGCGGGGGACAGGAGCTGAACACCGGGGAGCTGTTTTTT. It codes for CASSGGQELNTGELFF.

The chain has TRBV2 and TRBJ1-4; possibly TRBD1 for D (5 bases). CDR3 length: 14 residues. Trimming pared 4 bases from V and 6 bases from J, leaving 12 bases between. CDR1 SNHLY and CDR2 FYNNEI come from the germline V gene. The CDR3 region is CASSAGGRDEKLFF. The CDR3 DNA follows: TGTGCCAGCAGTGCCGGGGGAAGGGATGAAAAACTGTTTTTT.

The chain uses TRBV7-9 and TRBJ2-7; D possibly corresponds to TRBD1 (6 bases). Trimming took off 7 bases at V and 4 bases at J, with 11 bases between the two ends. Germline V gene data show CDR1 as SEHNR and CDR2 as FQNEAQ (reference sequence). The CDR3 has 12 amino acids. This CDR3 is CASTLGQYEQYF. Written as DNA, the CDR3 is TGTGCCAGCACTCTGGGACAATACGAGCAGTACTTC.

In the case of this clone: An end of the junction does not agree with germline; a read error may underlie this. This chain uses TRBV11-1 with TRBJ2-1, with 11 positions matching TRBD2. Germline V gene data show CDR1 as SGHAT and CDR2 as FQDESV (reference sequence). This CDR3 has 15 residues. The CDR3 nucleotides are TGTGCCAGCAGCCTAGCGGGAGGTGGGTACAATGAGCAGTTCTTC. Its translation is CASSLAGGGYNEQFF.

The genes are TRBV29-1 and TRBJ2-3; TRBD2 agrees at 16 bases. The J segment lost 4 bases and the V segment lost 4 bases, leaving 11 bases of the junction unmatched. The CDR3 contains 18 residues. CDR1 and CDR2 (germline): SQVTM, ANQGSEA. The CDR3 nucleotides read TGCAGCGTTGGGGGACTAGCGGGAGGGCCCGCCCGGGCAGATACGCAGTATTTT. Translating gives CSVGGLAGGPARADTQYF.

The J gene is TRBJ2-5, the V gene TRBV4-1; either TRBD1 or TRBD2 may supply D (5 bases each). The CDR3 has 17 residues. V was cut by 0 bases and J by 7 bases, with 21 bases left in between. In germline, CDR1 is MGHRA, CDR2 YSYEKL. CDR3 protein: CASSQDGTQITTGTQYF. DNA for the CDR3: TGCGCCAGCAGCCAAGACGGGACGCAGATTACCACGGGGACCCAGTACTTC.

J is TRBJ1-4 and V is TRBV5-5; D is perhaps TRBD1 (6 bases). The CDR3 totals 15 residues. The germline V gene encodes CDR1 SGHKS and CDR2 YYEKEE (reference sequence). Trimming stripped 4 bases from V and 5 bases from J, with 15 bases between. CDR3 sequence (DNA): TGTGCCAGCAGCGTTACGGACAGTCTCAATGAAAAACTGTTTTTT. Translation gives CASSVTDSLNEKLFF.

The rearrangement joins TRBV27 to TRBJ1-2, with no clear D. The CDR3 is 15 amino acids. The V gene lost 2 bases and the J gene lost 0 bases, with 10 bases spanning the gap. Germline-derived CDR1 and CDR2 are MNHEY and SMNVEV (reference sequence). The CDR3 region is CASSLEQPSNYGYTF. Written as DNA, the CDR3 is TGTGCCAGCAGTTTAGAACAGCCCTCTAACTATGGCTACACCTTC.

This clone was recorded only once. J is TRBJ1-4 and V is TRBV7-9; 7 positions agree with TRBD1. Per germline, CDR1 SEHNR and CDR2 FQNEAQ (reference sequence). Unmatched junction bases numbered 9, after V lost 6 bases and J lost 5 bases. The CDR3 consists of 15 residues. In DNA form, the CDR3 reads TGTGCCAGCAGGCGAGGAGGGGGCCAAAATGAAAAACTGTTTTTT. It translates to CASRRGGGQNEKLFF.

This clone has only one observation. This chain connects TRBV13 to TRBJ2-7; D may be TRBD1 or TRBD2 (7 bases each). This CDR3 has 14 amino acids. V was clipped by 8 bases and J by 2 bases, with 16 bases between them. The V gene's germline CDR1 is PRHDT and CDR2 FYEKMQ (reference sequence). Here the CDR3 reads CASGERDSTYEQYF. The CDR3 nucleotides are TGTGCCAGCGGAGAGCGGGACAGTACCTACGAGCAGTACTTC.

In this sample, this clone turned up once. The CDR3 DNA follows: TGTGCCAGCAGCCCCCCGGCTTCAAGGACAGATACGCAGTATTTT. It yields the protein CASSPPASRTDTQYF. The rearrangement links TRBV7-2 to TRBJ2-3; unclear D gene. V lost 5 bases, J lost 3 bases, and 15 bases lay in between. The CDR3 contains 15 residues. The germline V gene has CDR1 SGHTA and CDR2 FQGNSA.

The V call is TRBV9, the J call TRBJ1-2, with D perhaps TRBD1 (5 bases). The CDR3 has 15 amino acids. CDR1 and CDR2 (germline): SGDLS, YYNGEE. V dropped 3 bases and J dropped 8 bases, with 20 bases sitting between them. CDR3 in DNA: TGTGCCAGCAGCGGTCAGGGCCCCAGAGGTTGGGGCTACACCTTC. The encoded protein is CASSGQGPRGWGYTF.

This chain uses TRBV7-2 with TRBJ2-1, with no clear D. The CDR3 extends over 14 amino acids. V lost 5 bases and J lost 3, with 11 bases in between. From germline, CDR1 is SGHTA and CDR2 FQGNSA. The CDR3 region has the DNA TGTGCCAGCAGCACACGACATCGCTACAATGAGCAGTTCTTC. Amino acids: CASSTRHRYNEQFF.

The rearrangement uses TRBV4-2 and TRBJ2-7; D is perhaps TRBD1 or TRBD2 (5 bases each). The V and J ends lost 1 base and 5 bases respectively, with 15 bases between them. The CDR3 covers 15 residues. Germline assignment: CDR1 LGHNA and CDR2 YNFKEQ. The CDR3 loop is CASSQARGIVHEQYF. CDR3 sequence (DNA): TGTGCCAGCAGCCAAGCCCGGGGCATCGTCCACGAGCAGTACTTC.

This clone was seen a single time. This chain links TRBV30 with TRBJ2-3; 10 nucleotides match TRBD2. The CDR3 spans 15 residues. Germline V CDR1 and CDR2: GTSNPN, SVGIG (reference sequence). V was pared by 1 base and J by 5 bases, with 6 bases of the junction left unmatched. The DNA of the CDR3 is TGTGCCTGGAGTGATGGGGCTAGCGGGAGAGATACGCAGTATTTT. It translates to CAWSDGASGRDTQYF.

This chain links TRBV5-6 with TRBJ1-1; D ambiguous. With 3 bases removed from V and 7 bases from J, the gap between germline ends came to 13 bases. The germline V gene encodes CDR1 SGHDT and CDR2 YYEEEE. The CDR3 is made up of 13 amino acids. The CDR3 nucleotides read TGTGCCAGCAGCTCGATCTTAGGTGGTGAAGCTTTCTTT. Its translation is CASSSILGGEAFF.

The CDR3 bases are TGCGCCAGCAGCCCGACATGGGGGGCTACCACAGATACGCAGTATTTT. This encodes CASSPTWGATTDTQYF. V gene TRBV5-1 combines with J gene TRBJ2-3; D is tentatively TRBD1 or TRBD2 (6 bases each). The CDR3 is made up of 16 amino acids. The V end lost 4 bases, the J end lost 2 bases, and 17 bases lay between the germline ends. Germline V gene lookup returns CDR1 SGHRS and CDR2 YFSETQ.

This clone was recorded only once. The rearrangement uses TRBV9 and TRBJ1-1, with D perhaps matching TRBD1 (6 bases). The CDR3 is 15 residues long. The V gene's germline CDR1 is SGDLS and CDR2 YYNGEE. The V end lost 1 base, the J end lost 5 bases, and 15 bases lay between the germline ends. The CDR3 bases are TGTGCCAGCAGCGTACAACCAGGGGAGAGGACTGAAGCTTTCTTT. As protein: CASSVQPGERTEAFF. Drawing the rest from reference TRBV9 and TRBJ1-1, the complete variable domain is DSGVTQTPKHLITATGQRVTLRCSPRSGDLSVYWYQQSLDQGLQFLIQYYNGEERAKGNILERFSAQQFPDLHSELNLSSLELGDSALYFCASSVQPGERTEAFFGQGTRLTVV.

Details on this clone: The same CDR3 is also encoded by other DNA sequences in this sample. The genes are TRBV6-5 and TRBJ2-7; D could derive from TRBD1 or TRBD2 (5 bases each). Deletions cut 2 bases from V and 4 bases from J, with 9 bases between. Germline V gene lookup returns CDR1 MNHEY and CDR2 SVGAGI. The CDR3 sequence is 13 residues long. For the CDR3, the DNA is TGTGCCAGCAGTTACCAGGGACCGTACGAGCAGTACTTC. Protein sequence: CASSYQGPYEQYF.

The chain combines TRBV7-9 with TRBJ1-1; D not resolved. CDR3 size: 14 residues. Germline V gives CDR1 SEHNR, CDR2 FQNEAQ (reference sequence). Trimming shortened V by 6 bases and J by 1 base, and 12 bases separated the two germline ends. CDR3 nucleotide sequence: TGTGCCAGCAGGCCCGGACTGCCGAACACTGAAGCTTTCTTT. This encodes CASRPGLPNTEAFF.

CDR3 DNA sequence: TGTGCCAGTAGTATCTACAGGGGAACGATCTACGAGCAGTACTTC. This translates into CASSIYRGTIYEQYF. The rearrangement joins TRBV19 to TRBJ2-7; TRBD1 matches at 7 bases. Germline V gene data show CDR1 as LNHDA and CDR2 as SQIVND (reference sequence). This CDR3 contains 15 residues. The V gene end was trimmed by 3 bases and the J gene end by 3 bases; junction bases not matched to a gene: 8.

The V gene is TRBV5-8, the J gene TRBJ2-7; no clear D gene. The CDR3 loop spans 11 amino acids. The germline V gene has CDR1 SGHTS and CDR2 YDEGEE. Trimming removed 5 bases from V and 3 bases from J, with 6 bases in between. The CDR3 spells CASSSIYEQYF. CDR3 DNA sequence: TGTGCCAGCAGTTCGATCTACGAGCAGTACTTC.

This chain connects TRBV2 to TRBJ2-1; 9 bases match TRBD2. Germline values: CDR1 SNHLY, CDR2 FYNNEI. The CDR3 covers 15 residues. Germline trimming cut 7 bases from V and 8 bases from J; bases unmatched to any gene: 12. The CDR3 nucleotides are TGTGCCAGCATGGCTAGCGGGAACAGGAGGGATGAGCAGTTCTTC. Residues: CASMASGNRRDEQFF. Full variable domain (remainder filled in from reference TRBV2 and TRBJ2-1): EPEVTQTPSHQVTQMGQEVILRCVPISNHLYFYWYRQILGQKVEFLVSFYNNEISEKSEIFDDQFSVERPDGSNFTLKIRSTKLEDSAMYFCASMASGNRRDEQFFGPGTRLTVL.

The chain has TRBV28 and TRBJ1-5, with D perhaps matching TRBD1 (5 bases). Germline V gene sequence: CDR1 MDHEN, CDR2 SYDVKM. The CDR3 runs to 15 residues. Trimming removed 1 base from V and 5 bases from J, with 12 bases in between. CDR3 sequence: CASSLSDGHDQPQHF. As DNA, the CDR3 is TGTGCCAGCAGTTTATCCGACGGACATGATCAGCCCCAGCATTTT.

The chain carries TRBV7-9 and TRBJ2-5; D not certain. The CDR3 consists of 14 residues. Trimming pared 3 bases from V and 2 bases from J, leaving 10 bases between. Germline CDR1 reads SEHNR; CDR2 reads FQNEAQ (reference sequence). CDR3 amino acids: CASSLKGQQETQYF. The CDR3 bases are TGTGCCAGCAGCTTGAAAGGGCAACAAGAGACCCAGTACTTC.

The chain combines TRBV27 with TRBJ2-1, with D hard to call. This CDR3 contains 16 residues. The germline gives CDR1 MNHEY, CDR2 SMNVEV (reference sequence). Trimming took off 6 bases at V and 7 bases at J, with 22 bases between the two ends. In nucleotides, the CDR3 is TGTGCCAGCAGCTACCCCTCGGCCAGGTCGGCTAATGAGCAGTTCTTC. This translates into CASSYPSARSANEQFF.

The gene calls are TRBV7-9 and TRBJ2-2; 8 bases are shared with TRBD2. V trimming: 2 bases; J trimming: 3 bases; junction bases outside the gene matches: 11. CDR3 length: 18 residues. Germline values: CDR1 SEHNR, CDR2 FQNEAQ (reference sequence). CDR3 amino acids: CASSLIGGGRTDTGELFF. CDR3 in DNA: TGTGCCAGCAGCTTAATCGGGGGCGGGAGGACTGACACCGGGGAGCTGTTTTTT. The whole variable domain, remainder taken from reference TRBV7-9 and TRBJ2-2, is DTGVSQNPRHKITKRGQNVTFRCDPISEHNRLYWYRQTLGQGPEFLTYFQNEAQLEKSRLLSDRFSAERPKGSFSTLEIQRTEQGDSAMYLCASSLIGGGRTDTGELFFGEGSRLTVL.